These 31 T cell receptor beta chains share one sample of origin, sequenced in a study of molecular identifiers for immune sequencing clone quantification. MiXCR, run by TCRdb on the PCR reads, gives a single entry per CDR3 protein. The repertoire consists of some 580,000 distinct CDR3 sequences, with approximately 24% occurring once and the leading ten covering about 0.73%. The sequenced sample was naive CD8+ T cells from blood, with Jurkat cell RNA spiked in. Stated subset: FACS-sorted CD8+CD4-CCR7+CD45RA+ naive T cells. The receptors derive from a human donor in good health. Some libraries in this study had Jurkat cell RNA spiked in.

This clonotype was seen repeatedly, ten times or more. The J gene is TRBJ2-3, the V gene TRBV7-9, with no clear D. This CDR3 is 15 amino acids long. CDR1 is SEHNR, CDR2 FQNEAQ, per germline (reference sequence). V was cut by 2 bases and J by 4 bases, with 13 bases left in between. The CDR3 loop reads CASSLIRPGPDTQYF. CDR3 in DNA: TGTGCCAGCAGCTTAATTAGACCCGGACCAGATACGCAGTATTTT.

This clonotype was found many times. The rearrangement links TRBV6-2 or TRBV6-3 to TRBJ2-7; 8 nucleotides line up with TRBD2. Germline-derived CDR1 and CDR2 are MNHEY and SVGEGT. Trimming cost V 7 bases and J 3 bases; bases outside gene matches: 14. The length of the CDR3 is 16 residues. The CDR3 DNA follows: TGTGCCAGCACCAAAAACTTAGCGGGATGGGGCTACGAGCAGTACTTC. It encodes CASTKNLAGWGYEQYF.

This chain links TRBV6-2 or TRBV6-3 with TRBJ2-3; 10 bases are shared with TRBD2. The V gene's germline CDR1 is MNHEY and CDR2 SVGEGT. The CDR3 totals 16 residues. V lost 8 bases to trimming and J lost 1 base; unmatched junction nucleotides: 9. In nucleotides, the CDR3 is TGTGCCAGCGGAAACTATCTAGCGGGGGGCACAGATACGCAGTATTTT. Its translation is CASGNYLAGGTDTQYF.

This clonotype has a handful of counts. The CDR3 DNA sequence: TGTGCCTGGAGTGTAGCGACAGGAGCCTACGAGCAGTACTTC. Protein product: CAWSVATGAYEQYF. The gene calls are TRBV30 and TRBJ2-7; maybe TRBD1 (6 bases). Trimming pared 0 bases from V and 2 bases from J, leaving 11 bases between. Germline CDR1 reads GTSNPN; CDR2 reads SVGIG (reference sequence). The CDR3 consists of 14 residues.

This clonotype was counted many times. The gene calls are TRBV9 and TRBJ2-3, with D uncertain. There are 11 residues in the CDR3. V was shortened by 3 bases and J by 4 bases, with 3 bases between the two germline ends. CDR1 is SGDLS, CDR2 YYNGEE, per germline. The DNA for the CDR3 is TGTGCCAGCAGCGCCTCAGATACGCAGTATTTT. Its protein product is CASSASDTQYF.

This clonotype has ten or more counts. The junction and the germline gene differ at one end; a read error may be behind it. The CDR3 loop is CASSLVGEGLSNQPQHF. The DNA of the CDR3 is TGTGCCAGCAGTTTAGTAGGGGAGGGGCTAAGCAATCAGCCCCAGCATTTT. The genes are TRBV11-2 and TRBJ1-5; possible D gene TRBD1, 5 bases. Per the germline V gene, CDR1 is SGHAT and CDR2 is FQNNGV. The CDR3 has 17 amino acids.

As to this clonotype: This may be a read error: a much more frequent sequence differs by one nucleotide. The V and J genes are TRBV2 and TRBJ2-1; D is perhaps TRBD2 (6 bases). Germline V CDR1 and CDR2: SNHLY, FYNNEI. The CDR3 length is 12 residues. V lost 8 bases, J lost 9 bases, and 14 bases lay in between. For the CDR3, the DNA is TGTGCCAGCTCGATGGGGGACTGTGAGCAGTTCTTC. Translating it yields CASSMGDCEQFF.

The chain recombines TRBV6-8 with TRBJ1-4, with TRBD1 identical over 9 bases. V shed 5 bases and J 8 bases; nucleotides not matched to a gene: 9. CDR3 length equals 15 residues. The germline gives CDR1 MNHGY, CDR2 SAAAGT. This chain's CDR3 is CASSLRDRVSEKLFF. Here the CDR3 DNA reads TGTGCCAGCAGTCTCCGGGACAGGGTATCCGAAAAACTGTTTTTT.

Note on this clonotype: A much bigger clone sits one base away, suggesting this may be a read error. J is TRBJ1-5 and V is TRBV6-6, with D possibly being TRBD1 (5 bases). Germline CDR1 is MNHNY and CDR2 is SVGAGI (reference sequence). V gave up 4 bases and J gave up 4 bases, with 11 bases separating them. This CDR3 spans 14 amino acids. The chain's CDR3 is CASSCGGWNQPQHF. The CDR3 DNA reads as TGTGCCAGCAGTTGCGGGGGGTGGAATCAGCCCCAGCATTTT.

J is TRBJ1-1 and V is TRBV7-9; D is perhaps TRBD1 (5 bases). V lost 4 bases, J lost 4 bases, and 10 bases lay in between. The CDR3 consists of 13 residues. Germline V lookup: CDR1 SEHNR, CDR2 FQNEAQ (reference sequence). The CDR3 protein is CASSSEGSTEAFF. For the CDR3, the DNA is TGTGCCAGCAGCTCAGAGGGGAGCACTGAAGCTTTCTTT. The full variable domain, in which reference TRBV7-9 and TRBJ1-1 provide the parts outside the CDR3, is DTGVSQNPRHKITKRGQNVTFRCDPISEHNRLYWYRQTLGQGPEFLTYFQNEAQLEKSRLLSDRFSAERPKGSFSTLEIQRTEQGDSAMYLCASSSEGSTEAFFGQGTRLTVV.

V gene TRBV7-9 combines with J gene TRBJ2-5; 9 bases align to TRBD2. The germline gives CDR1 SEHNR, CDR2 FQNEAQ (reference sequence). The CDR3 is 14 residues long. The V and J ends lost 2 bases and 6 bases, in that order; junction bases with no gene match: 4. The DNA for the CDR3 is TGTGCCAGCAGCTTACTAGCGGGATATCAGACCCAGTACTTC. Encoded protein: CASSLLAGYQTQYF.

This clonotype was seen more than once but under ten times. The J gene is TRBJ1-1, the V gene TRBV12-3 or TRBV12-4; D is uncertain. The CDR3 runs 14 residues. V dropped 3 bases and J dropped 5 bases, with 13 bases sitting between them. The CDR3 sequence is CASSFSPGGTEAFF. The CDR3 DNA reads as TGTGCCAGCAGTTTTAGTCCGGGAGGTACTGAAGCTTTCTTT.

The count of this clonotype is one. In this CDR3 the conserved last residue, phenylalanine or tryptophan, is missing, so a read error is likely. The chain uses TRBV28 and TRBJ2-5; D might be TRBD2 (7 bases). This CDR3 is 16 amino acids long. The ends were cut back, 6 bases at V and 0 bases at J, with 17 bases in the middle. Looked up from germline, CDR1 is MDHEN and CDR2 is SYDVKM. The CDR3 nucleotides are TGTGCCAGCAGCTCCCCGCGGGGGCAGGACCAAGAGACCCAGTACTCC. Translating gives CASSSPRGQDQETQYS.

This clonotype was recorded at least ten times. The chain couples TRBV3-1 to TRBJ1-2; 9 nucleotides match TRBD1. With V trimmed by 4 bases and J by 4 bases, 4 bases remained unmatched. The V gene's germline CDR1 is LGHDT and CDR2 YNNKEL (reference sequence). This CDR3 comprises 14 residues. CDR3 sequence: CASSPGQGLYGYTF. The CDR3, as DNA: TGTGCCAGCAGCCCGGGACAGGGACTCTATGGCTACACCTTC. Complete variable domain (other parts from reference TRBV3-1 and TRBJ1-2): DTAVSQTPKYLVTQMGNDKSIKCEQNLGHDTMYWYKQDSKKFLKIMFSYNNKELIINETVPNRFSPKSPDKAHLNLHINSLELGDSAVYFCASSPGQGLYGYTFGSGTRLTVV.

This clonotype was detected only a few times. V and J are TRBV20-1 and TRBJ2-7, with D hard to call. The CDR3 runs to 15 residues. Trimming took off 4 bases at V and 0 bases at J, with 16 bases between the two ends. CDR1 and CDR2 (germline): DFQATT, SNEGSKA (reference sequence). The CDR3 DNA sequence: TGCAGTGCTAAACCCTCTTCGTGGGCCTCCTACGAGCAGTACTTC. As protein: CSAKPSSWASYEQYF.

In this sample, this clonotype turned up a few times. The V gene is TRBV4-1, the J gene TRBJ2-7, with D perhaps TRBD1 (5 bases). The germline V and J ends were trimmed by 0 bases and 3 bases, with 12 bases remaining between them. CDR3 length: 15 amino acids. Germline V gene lookup returns CDR1 MGHRA and CDR2 YSYEKL. The CDR3 region is CASSQETRTNYEQYF. CDR3 nucleotide sequence: TGCGCCAGCAGCCAAGAGACCCGGACAAACTACGAGCAGTACTTC.

This clonotype was observed at least ten times. This chain joins TRBV4-2 and TRBJ2-5; no clear D gene. The CDR3 runs to 14 residues. The germline V gene encodes CDR1 LGHNA and CDR2 YNFKEQ. Between the trimmed V and J ends, which lost 4 bases and 5 bases, there was a span of 14 bases. The CDR3 spells CASSRRGEAETQYF. The CDR3, as DNA: TGTGCCAGCAGCCGTCGTGGAGAAGCGGAGACCCAGTACTTC.

This clonotype has only a few counts. The V and J genes are TRBV5-1 and TRBJ2-2; D remains ambiguous. Trimming took off 4 bases at V and 0 bases at J, with 13 bases between the two ends. This CDR3 spans 16 amino acids. CDR1 and CDR2 from the germline V gene are SGHRS and YFSETQ. CDR3: CASSDDGFANTGELFF. The CDR3 DNA is TGCGCCAGCAGCGACGACGGATTCGCGAACACCGGGGAGCTGTTTTTT.

Details on this clonotype: This may come from a read error, since a much larger clone is one base off. The chain is built from TRBV28 and TRBJ2-7, with D perhaps matching TRBD1 (6 bases). CDR1 is MDHEN, CDR2 SYDVKM, per germline. This CDR3 comprises 14 residues. CDR3 region: CASRPRGDTYERYF. The CDR3 DNA reads as TGTGCCAGCAGACCCAGGGGCGACACCTACGAGCGGTACTTC.

As for this clonotype: This may be a read error, as it is one base from a much larger clone. The rearrangement uses TRBV15 and TRBJ2-7, with 10 bases that match TRBD1. The junction had 3 bases not matched to a gene; V was cut back by 0 bases and J by 4 bases. The CDR3 contains 15 residues. Germline loops: CDR1 LNHNV, CDR2 YYDKDF (reference sequence). CDR3 sequence: CATSRDQDRGYEQYF. For the CDR3, the DNA is TGTGCCACCAGCAGAGATCAGGACAGGGGGTACGAGCAGTACTTC.

Concerning this clonotype itself: A much larger clone lies one base from this, so it may be a read error. The genes are TRBV20-1 and TRBJ1-1; D might be TRBD1 (5 bases). CDR1 and CDR2 from the germline V gene are DFQATT and SNEGSKA (reference sequence). The length of the CDR3 is 15 residues. The CDR3 nucleotides are TGCGGTGCTAGAGATCTTGGAGGGGTGTGGATTGAAGCTTTCTTT. This encodes CGARDLGGVWIEAFF.

This clonotype has ten or more counts. V gene TRBV2 combines with J gene TRBJ2-3, with 14 bases lining up with TRBD2. With V trimmed by 7 bases and J by 3 bases, 6 bases remained unmatched. The CDR3 spans 16 residues. Germline V gene data show CDR1 as SNHLY and CDR2 as FYNNEI. The CDR3 loop reads CASNLGLAGGTDTQYF. The CDR3 nucleotides read TGTGCCAGCAACCTAGGACTAGCGGGAGGAACAGATACGCAGTATTTT. The entire variable domain, with the rest obtained from reference TRBV2 and TRBJ2-3, is as follows: EPEVTQTPSHQVTQMGQEVILRCVPISNHLYFYWYRQILGQKVEFLVSFYNNEISEKSEIFDDQFSVERPDGSNFTLKIRSTKLEDSAMYFCASNLGLAGGTDTQYFGPGTRLTVL.

This clonotype occurred a few times. The V and J genes are TRBV11-2 and TRBJ2-1; tentatively, D is TRBD2 (5 bases). This CDR3 comprises 15 residues. Looked up from germline, CDR1 is SGHAT and CDR2 is FQNNGV. Trimming pared 5 bases from V and 0 bases from J, leaving 11 bases between. The CDR3 DNA follows: TGTGCCAGCAGCGCGGAGGTAGGCTCCTACAATGAGCAGTTCTTC. Translated: CASSAEVGSYNEQFF.

The table lists this clonotype with many counts. The CDR3 DNA is TGTGCCAGTAGTATAGGAAGCGGGGAAGCCAAAAACATTCAGTACTTC. Protein product: CASSIGSGEAKNIQYF. The chain couples TRBV19 to TRBJ2-4; 7 bases fit TRBD2. Germline-derived CDR1 and CDR2 are LNHDA and SQIVND (reference sequence). V shed 1 base, J shed 0 bases, and the junction held 3 bases outside the gene matches. The CDR3 consists of 16 residues. Based on the CDR3 plus reference TRBV19 and TRBJ2-4, the full variable domain is DGGITQSPKYLFRKEGQNVTLSCEQNLNHDAMYWYRQDPGQGLRLIYYSQIVNDFQKGDIAEGYSVSREKKESFPLTVTSAQKNPTAFYLCASSIGSGEAKNIQYFGAGTRLSVL.

This clonotype was counted a few times. The rearrangement links TRBV11-3 to TRBJ2-1; D gene uncertain. Germline V gene lookup returns CDR1 SGHNT and CDR2 YENEEA. The length of the CDR3 is 16 residues. Trimming cost V 4 bases and J 2 bases, with 15 bases left between them. The CDR3 DNA is TGTGCCAGCAGCTCCCAGTATGTGGCCCCCTACAATGAGCAGTTCTTC. Translation: CASSSQYVAPYNEQFF.

This clonotype turned up a few times. The chain carries TRBV19 and TRBJ2-1, with 9 bases that match TRBD2. Germline V gene lookup returns CDR1 LNHDA and CDR2 SQIVND (reference sequence). The J segment lost 7 bases and the V segment lost 0 bases, leaving 7 bases of the junction unmatched. This CDR3 comprises 16 residues. In DNA form, the CDR3 reads TGTGCCAGTAGTATAGAGTTCCCTAGCGGGGCAAATGAGCAGTTCTTC. Protein product: CASSIEFPSGANEQFF.

Comment on this clonotype: This may come from a read error, since a much larger clone is one base off. A read error is likely, as this CDR3 ends without the conserved phenylalanine or tryptophan. This rearrangement joins TRBV12-3 or TRBV12-4 to TRBJ2-7; TRBD2 is a possible D gene (5 bases). Trimming took off 7 bases at V and 3 bases at J, with 13 bases between the two ends. The CDR3 is 13 residues long. DNA of the CDR3: TGTGCCAGCACCTCTCCGGGGTACTACGAGCAGTACTCC. Its translation is CASTSPGYYEQYS.

Concerning this clonotype: The junction does not match germline at one end; this may be a read error. The chain is built from TRBV20-1 and TRBJ2-7; tentative D call: TRBD1 (5 bases). Germline V gives CDR1 DFQATT, CDR2 SNEGSKA (reference sequence). This CDR3 has 14 amino acids. The CDR3 DNA is TGCAGTGCTAGAACGGGTGTAGGGGTCTACGAGCGGTACTTC. Translated: CSARTGVGVYERYF.

This sequence joins TRBV10-2 and TRBJ2-2, with D tentatively TRBD1 (5 bases). The germline V gene has CDR1 WSHSY and CDR2 SAAADI. The CDR3 spans 14 residues. The V end lost 4 bases, the J end lost 7 bases, and 13 bases lay between the germline ends. The DNA for the CDR3 is TGCGCCAGCAGTGTAAGGGGATCGGTCGGGGAGCTGTTTTTT. Protein product: CASSVRGSVGELFF.

This clonotype appeared a few times. The chain recombines TRBV12-3 or TRBV12-4 with TRBJ2-5; TRBD2 might be the D (6 bases). The CDR3 totals 18 residues. The V end lost 5 bases, the J end lost 0 bases, and 22 bases lay between the germline ends. The DNA of the CDR3 is TGTGCCAGCAGTCCCCTGTTTTTAGGCGGGGCGTACCAAGAGACCCAGTACTTC. Protein: CASSPLFLGGAYQETQYF.

Note on this clonotype: A read error may explain this, as a much larger clone is one base away. V and J are TRBV7-9 and TRBJ1-4; D unclear. This CDR3 has 12 amino acids. Trimming removed 8 bases at V and 6 bases at J, with 10 bases between. Germline CDR1 SEHNR, CDR2 FQNEAQ (reference sequence). Here the CDR3 reads CASGMGDEKLFF. The CDR3 DNA follows: TGTGCCAGCGGCATGGGAGATGAAAAACTGTTTTTT.